This TCR beta chain was documented in a study of response to subunit inactivated influenza vaccine. MiXCR, applied by TCRdb to the RT-PCR reads, yields one record per CDR3 protein. The table lists about 500,000 distinct CDR3 sequences, approximately 15% of them singletons. This clonotype was counted a few times. What it binds is not known. This CDR3 has 15 residues. The germline gives CDR1 WSHSY, CDR2 SAAADI. The germline V and J ends were trimmed by 0 bases and 2 bases, with 9 bases remaining between them. The study's findings and limits: There was a suggestion from the authors that each seasonal influenza vaccination recruits few new T cells.

The chain links TRBV10-2 to TRBJ2-3; either TRBD1 or TRBD2 may supply D (5 bases each). The TCR was taken from a man in his fifties or sixties who received an inactivated influenza vaccine. The sample consisted of CD4+ T cells sorted from PBMCs, taken around 25 months after vaccination. CDR3 coding DNA: TGCGCCAGCAGTGAGTCTCGGGGCTACACAGATACGCAGTATTTT. Translated: CASSESRGYTDTQYF.